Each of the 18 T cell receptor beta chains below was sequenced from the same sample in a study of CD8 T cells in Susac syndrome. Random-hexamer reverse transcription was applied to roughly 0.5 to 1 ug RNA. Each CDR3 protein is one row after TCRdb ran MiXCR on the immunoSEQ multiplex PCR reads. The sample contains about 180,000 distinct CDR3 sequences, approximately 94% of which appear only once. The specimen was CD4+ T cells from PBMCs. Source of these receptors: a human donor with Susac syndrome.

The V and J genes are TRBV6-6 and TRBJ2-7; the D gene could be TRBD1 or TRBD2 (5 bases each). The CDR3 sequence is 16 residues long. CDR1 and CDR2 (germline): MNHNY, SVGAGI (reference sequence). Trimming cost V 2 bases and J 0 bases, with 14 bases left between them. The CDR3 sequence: CASSYDSGQPSYEQYF. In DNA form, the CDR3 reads TGTGCCAGCAGTTACGACTCGGGGCAGCCCTCCTACGAGCAGTACTTC.

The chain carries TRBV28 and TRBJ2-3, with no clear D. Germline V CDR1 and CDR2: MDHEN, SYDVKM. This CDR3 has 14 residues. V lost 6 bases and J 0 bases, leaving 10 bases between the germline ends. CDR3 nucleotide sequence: TGTGCCAGCAGATGGCCTTCTAGCACAGATACGCAGTATTTT. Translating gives CASRWPSSTDTQYF. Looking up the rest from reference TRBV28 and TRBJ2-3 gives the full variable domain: DVKVTQSSRYLVKRTGEKVFLECVQDMDHENMFWYRQDPGLGLRLIYFSYDVKMKEKGDIPEGYSVSREKKERFSLILESASTNQTSMYLCASRWPSSTDTQYFGPGTRLTVL.

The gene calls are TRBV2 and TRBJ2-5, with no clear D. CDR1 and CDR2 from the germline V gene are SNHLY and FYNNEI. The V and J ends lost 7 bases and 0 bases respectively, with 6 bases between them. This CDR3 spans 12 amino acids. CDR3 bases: TGTGCCAGCAACCTGTACCAAGAGACCCAGTACTTC. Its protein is CASNLYQETQYF.

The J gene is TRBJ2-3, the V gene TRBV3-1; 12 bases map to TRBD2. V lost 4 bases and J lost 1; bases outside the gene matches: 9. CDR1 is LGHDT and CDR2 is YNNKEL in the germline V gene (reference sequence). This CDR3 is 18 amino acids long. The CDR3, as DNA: TGTGCCAGCAGCCCACTCCTAGCGGGGGGGCACCGCACAGATACGCAGTATTTT. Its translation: CASSPLLAGGHRTDTQYF.

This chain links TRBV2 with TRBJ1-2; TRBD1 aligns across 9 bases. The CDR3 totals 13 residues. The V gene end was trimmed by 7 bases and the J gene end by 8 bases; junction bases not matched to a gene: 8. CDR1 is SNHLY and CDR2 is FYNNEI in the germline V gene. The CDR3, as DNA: TGTGCCAGCACCCCGGGACAGGGTAGGGGCTACACCTTC. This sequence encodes CASTPGQGRGYTF.

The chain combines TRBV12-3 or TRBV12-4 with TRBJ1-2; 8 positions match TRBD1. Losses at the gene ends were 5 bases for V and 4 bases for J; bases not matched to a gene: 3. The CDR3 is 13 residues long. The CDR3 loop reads CASSQGAGYGYTF. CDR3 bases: TGTGCCAGCAGTCAGGGGGCCGGCTATGGCTACACCTTC.

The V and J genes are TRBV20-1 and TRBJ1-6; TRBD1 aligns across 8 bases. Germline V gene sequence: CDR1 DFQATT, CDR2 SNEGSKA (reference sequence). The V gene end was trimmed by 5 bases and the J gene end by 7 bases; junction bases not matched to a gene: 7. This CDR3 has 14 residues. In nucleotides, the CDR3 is TGCAGTGCTTCTAGATGGGACAGGAATTCACCCCTCCACTTT. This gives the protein CSASRWDRNSPLHF.

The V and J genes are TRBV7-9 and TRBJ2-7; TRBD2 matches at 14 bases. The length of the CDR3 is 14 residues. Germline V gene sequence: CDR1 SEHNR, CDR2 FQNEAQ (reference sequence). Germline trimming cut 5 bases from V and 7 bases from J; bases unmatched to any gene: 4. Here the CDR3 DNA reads TGTGCCAGCAGCCCTCGACTAGCGGGGGGGGAGCAGTACTTC. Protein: CASSPRLAGGEQYF.

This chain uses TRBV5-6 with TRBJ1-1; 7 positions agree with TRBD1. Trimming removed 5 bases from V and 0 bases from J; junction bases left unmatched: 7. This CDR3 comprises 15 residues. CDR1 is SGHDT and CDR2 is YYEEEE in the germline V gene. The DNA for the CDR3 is TGTGCCAGCAGGGATTCAGGGGGTATGAACACTGAAGCTTTCTTT. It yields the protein CASRDSGGMNTEAFF. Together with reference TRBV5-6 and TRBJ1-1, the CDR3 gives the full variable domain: DAGVTQSPTHLIKTRGQQVTLRCSPKSGHDTVSWYQQALGQGPQFIFQYYEEEERQRGNFPDRFSGHQFPNYSSELNVNALLLGDSALYLCASRDSGGMNTEAFFGQGTRLTVV.

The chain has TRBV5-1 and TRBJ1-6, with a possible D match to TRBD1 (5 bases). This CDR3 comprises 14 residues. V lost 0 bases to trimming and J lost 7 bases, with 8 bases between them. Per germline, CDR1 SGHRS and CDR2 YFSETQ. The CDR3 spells CASSLVDSNSPLHF. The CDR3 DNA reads TGCGCCAGCAGCTTGGTAGACAGCAATTCACCCCTCCACTTT.

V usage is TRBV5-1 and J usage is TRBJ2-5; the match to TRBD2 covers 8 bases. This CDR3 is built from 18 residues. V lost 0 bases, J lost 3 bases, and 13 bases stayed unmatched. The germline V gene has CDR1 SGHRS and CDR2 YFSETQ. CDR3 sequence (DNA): TGCGCCAGCAGCTTGGGTTTGAGCGGGGGTGTCGGAGAAGAGACCCAGTACTTC. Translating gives CASSLGLSGGVGEETQYF.

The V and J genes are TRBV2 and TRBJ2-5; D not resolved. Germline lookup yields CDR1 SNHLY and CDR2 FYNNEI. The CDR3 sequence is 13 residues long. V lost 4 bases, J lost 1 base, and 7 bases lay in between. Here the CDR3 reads CASSGIPQETQYF. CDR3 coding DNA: TGTGCCAGCAGTGGTATTCCCCAAGAGACCCAGTACTTC.

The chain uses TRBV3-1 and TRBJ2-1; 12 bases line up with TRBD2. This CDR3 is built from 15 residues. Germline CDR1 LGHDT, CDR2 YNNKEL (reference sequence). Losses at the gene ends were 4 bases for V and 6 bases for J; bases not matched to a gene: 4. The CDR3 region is CASSLTSGGSNEQFF. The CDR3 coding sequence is TGTGCCAGCAGCCTGACTAGCGGGGGATCCAATGAGCAGTTCTTC.

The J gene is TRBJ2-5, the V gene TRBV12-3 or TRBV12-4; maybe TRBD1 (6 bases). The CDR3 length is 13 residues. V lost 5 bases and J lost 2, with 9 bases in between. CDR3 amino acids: CASSRTGQETQYF. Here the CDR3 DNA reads TGTGCCAGCAGTCGTACAGGGCAAGAGACCCAGTACTTC.

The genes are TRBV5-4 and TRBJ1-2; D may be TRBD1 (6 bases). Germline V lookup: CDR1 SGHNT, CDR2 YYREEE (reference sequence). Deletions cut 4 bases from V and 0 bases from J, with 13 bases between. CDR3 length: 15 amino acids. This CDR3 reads CASSPGTMANYGYTF. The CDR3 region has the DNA TGTGCCAGCAGCCCGGGGACAATGGCTAACTATGGCTACACCTTC.

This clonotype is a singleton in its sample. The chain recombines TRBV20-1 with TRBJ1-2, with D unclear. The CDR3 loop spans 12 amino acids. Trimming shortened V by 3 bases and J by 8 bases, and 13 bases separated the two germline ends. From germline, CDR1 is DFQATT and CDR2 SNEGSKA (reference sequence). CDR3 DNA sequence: TGCAGTGCTAGCCCTCCTACGCCCGGCTACACCTTC. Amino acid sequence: CSASPPTPGYTF.

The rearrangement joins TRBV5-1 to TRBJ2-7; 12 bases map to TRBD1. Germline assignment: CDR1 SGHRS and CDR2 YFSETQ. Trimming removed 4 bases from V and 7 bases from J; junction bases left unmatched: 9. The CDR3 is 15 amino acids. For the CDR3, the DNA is TGCGCCAGCAGCCTTGCTTTGGGACAGGGGGCTGAGCAGTACTTC. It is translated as CASSLALGQGAEQYF.

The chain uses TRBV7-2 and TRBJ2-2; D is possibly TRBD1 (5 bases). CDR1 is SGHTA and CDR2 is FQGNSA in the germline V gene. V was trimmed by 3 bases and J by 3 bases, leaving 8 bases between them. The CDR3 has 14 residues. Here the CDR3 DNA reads TGTGCCAGCAGCTTCACAGGATACACCGGGGAGCTGTTTTTT. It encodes CASSFTGYTGELFF.